The clone carrying this T cell receptor beta chain has at least ten counts. The data were taken from a study of T cells in Graves' hyperthyroidism and ophthalmopathy. Across the study: Peripheral blood samples were taken at initial diagnosis, prior to any treatment.

It was RNA transcripts that yielded the amplified TCR beta CDR3 regions. Primed by the HTBI set, a first-round RT-PCR was run on the TCR CDR3. MiXCR, run by TCRdb on the multiplex PCR reads, gives a single entry per CDR3 protein. The sample records a few hundred thousand distinct CDR3 sequences, approximately 22% being singletons. The trim removed 3 bases at V and 6 bases at J, leaving 6 bases unmatched. The CDR3 is made up of 15 amino acids. CDR1 is MDHEN and CDR2 is SYDVKM in the germline V gene. Sample: blood. This TCR came from a woman aged 50 to 65 with Graves' hyperthyroidism. The gene calls are TRBV28 and TRBJ2-2; 8 bases are a match to TRBD2. CDR3 residues: CASSLLGLESGELFF. CDR3 sequence (DNA): TGTGCCAGCAGTTTGTTGGGACTAGAGTCCGGGGAGCTGTTTTTT. Complete variable domain (other parts from reference TRBV28 and TRBJ2-2): DVKVTQSSRYLVKRTGEKVFLECVQDMDHENMFWYRQDPGLGLRLIYFSYDVKMKEKGDIPEGYSVSREKKERFSLILESASTNQTSMYLCASSLLGLESGELFFGEGSRLTVL.